This is a list of T cell receptor beta chains from one sample in a study of technical replicates of blood from a few donors. Assay: immunoSEQ multiplex PCR; the TCRdb copy retains only in-frame clones and omits some. The profile shows tens of thousands of clones, about 94% of them singletons. Sequenced input: T cells isolated from PBMCs. Source of these receptors: a human donor in good health. The CDR3 runs from the conserved cysteine through the conserved F or W. The order of the fields is CDR3 length, J gene, clone size, V gene, CDR3 protein. Rows give clone size only sometimes, using once, few, many, or a class for an expanded clone.

length: 15; J: TRBJ1-2; size: .; V: TRBV6-5; CDR3: CASSYSSQGANGYTF
length: 15; J: TRBJ1-1; size: few; V: TRBV19; CDR3: CASSVQSGTNTEAFF
length: 15; J: TRBJ1-2; size: .; V: TRBV28; CDR3: CASSSGQGVIYGYTF
length: 13; J: TRBJ1-1; size: .; V: TRBV18; CDR3: CASSHGENTEAFF
length: 16; J: TRBJ1-5; size: .; V: TRBV9; CDR3: CASSVGGGSVDQPQHF
length: 15; J: TRBJ1-1; size: .; V: TRBV19; CDR3: CASLARPTGITEAFF
length: 20; J: TRBJ2-1; size: .; V: TRBV1; CDR3: CTSSVETIRILAGRLNEQFF
length: 16; J: TRBJ1-2; size: .; V: TRBV28; CDR3: CASSLLSGQRGGGYTF
length: 15; J: TRBJ2-1; size: .; V: TRBV6-1; CDR3: CASSEAQLAINEQFF
length: 16; J: TRBJ1-2; size: .; V: TRBV7-6; CDR3: CASSLASSFSNYGYTF
length: 15; J: TRBJ1-6; size: .; V: TRBV11-2; CDR3: CASSLEGYGDSPLHF
length: 15; J: TRBJ1-1; size: .; V: TRBV14; CDR3: CASSQPGLKNTEAFF
length: 15; J: TRBJ1-1; size: few; V: TRBV6-9; CDR3: CASSYFREGDTEAFF
length: 18; J: TRBJ2-7; size: .; V: TRBV19; CDR3: CASSPTPGTVIGSYEQYF
length: 16; J: TRBJ2-7; size: once; V: TRBV13; CDR3: CASNTKNRISSYEQYF
length: 14; J: TRBJ1-3; size: .; V: TRBV7-2; CDR3: CASSSRGAGNTIYF
length: 15; J: TRBJ1-2; size: .; V: TRBV7-9; CDR3: CASSLVGQGASGYTF
length: 12; J: TRBJ2-3; size: .; V: TRBV30; CDR3: CAWTAGTDTQYF
length: 16; J: TRBJ2-1; size: .; V: TRBV6-6; CDR3: CASLRGGGGSYNEQFF
length: 16; J: TRBJ2-4; size: .; V: TRBV7-9; CDR3: CASSLTGGAVKNIQYF
length: 20; J: TRBJ2-1; size: .; V: TRBV4-1; CDR3: CASSQPSGRALQVAHNEQFF
length: 16; J: TRBJ2-3; size: .; V: TRBV19; CDR3: CASSPRQGARGDTQYF
length: 14; J: TRBJ2-3; size: .; V: TRBV5-1; CDR3: CASSFLRGTDTQYF
length: 16; J: TRBJ2-7; size: .; V: TRBV11-2; CDR3: CASSSLRGQLSGEQYF
length: 11; J: TRBJ2-2; size: once; V: TRBV11-3; CDR3: CASTRAGELFF
length: 12; J: TRBJ2-5; size: .; V: TRBV5-1; CDR3: CASKESQETQYF
length: 16; J: TRBJ1-2; size: .; V: TRBV23-1; CDR3: CASSQPPSGGAYGYTF
length: 18; J: TRBJ2-3; size: .; V: TRBV13; CDR3: CASSSAPAGGPFADTQYF
length: 13; J: TRBJ1-1; size: few; V: TRBV6-5; CDR3: CASSYSGIRGAFF
length: 14; J: TRBJ2-7; size: once; V: TRBV13; CDR3: CASSLGQGGNEQYF
length: 15; J: TRBJ1-4; size: .; V: TRBV27; CDR3: CASSTSDSFGEKLFF
length: 12; J: TRBJ2-1; size: .; V: TRBV6-5; CDR3: CASSNSYNEQFF
length: 14; J: TRBJ2-2; size: .; V: TRBV4-2; CDR3: CASSFQMITGELFF
length: 13; J: TRBJ2-2; size: .; V: TRBV27; CDR3: CASSPANTGELFF
length: 15; J: TRBJ2-7; size: .; V: TRBV7-6; CDR3: CASSSGLAGIHEQYF
length: 14; J: TRBJ2-1; size: .; V: TRBV6-1; CDR3: CASSRTSGNNEQFF
length: 12; J: TRBJ2-4; size: few; V: TRBV29-1; CDR3: CSVEVQAYIQYF
length: 15; J: TRBJ2-4; size: .; V: TRBV6-6; CDR3: CASSYSPQGGNIQYF
length: 14; J: TRBJ2-7; size: .; V: TRBV7-9; CDR3: CASSFGLAFNEQYF
length: 15; J: TRBJ1-5; size: .; V: TRBV28; CDR3: CASKDGQGTNQPQHF
length: 14; J: TRBJ2-5; size: .; V: TRBV7-9; CDR3: CASTPVSVQETQYF
length: 17; J: TRBJ2-4; size: .; V: TRBV28; CDR3: CASSTRDSPLAKNIQYF
length: 15; J: TRBJ2-5; size: .; V: TRBV13; CDR3: CASSTPLAGQETQYF
length: 17; J: TRBJ2-3; size: .; V: TRBV2; CDR3: CASSVKGGGEETDTQYF
length: 16; J: TRBJ1-1; size: .; V: TRBV28; CDR3: CASSSQTGGSTTEAFF
length: 15; J: TRBJ1-5; size: .; V: TRBV28; CDR3: CASSSGQVSNQPQHF
length: 13; J: TRBJ1-1; size: .; V: TRBV27; CDR3: CASSLSPNREAFF
length: 14; J: TRBJ2-1; size: .; V: TRBV27; CDR3: CASSFLQGSNEQFF
length: 12; J: TRBJ1-3; size: .; V: TRBV19; CDR3: CGVRVPGNTIYF
length: 19; J: TRBJ1-1; size: .; V: TRBV27; CDR3: CASSLSLWRRDREGTEAFF
length: 12; J: TRBJ2-7; size: once; V: TRBV7-2; CDR3: CASTLSIYEQYF
length: 17; J: TRBJ1-4; size: .; V: TRBV27; CDR3: CARQADRTRGTNEKLFF
length: 14; J: TRBJ2-7; size: .; V: TRBV11-2; CDR3: CASTIRGRYYEQYF